These T cell receptor beta chains were read from a single sample in a study of blood T cell repertoires in COVID-19. TCRdb's table, derived via immunoSEQ multiplex PCR, lists solely in-frame clones and lacks some. The table shows about 140,000 clones, with about four fifths occurring only once. Sequencing input: peripheral blood. These TCRs come from a woman of 80 years or more in a cohort sampled during active or convalescent COVID-19. The CDR3 runs from the conserved cysteine through the conserved F or W. Fields, in order: J gene, CDR3 length, clone size, V gene, D gene, CDR3 DNA, CDR3 protein. The D gene is left open where the match is weak. Clone size is shown for a subset of rows, as once, few, many or a class of expanded clone.

J gene: TRBJ1-5; CDR3 length: 11; clone size: .; V gene: TRBV29-1; D gene: TRBD1; CDR3 DNA: TGCAGCGTTGATGTCCCAGGGGGCTTGCATTTT; CDR3 protein: CSVDVPGGLHF
J gene: TRBJ2-2; CDR3 length: 14; clone size: once; V gene: TRBV11-3; D gene: .; CDR3 DNA: TGTGCCAGCAAAAGGAGCGTTGGTACCGGGGAGCTGTTTTTT; CDR3 protein: CASKRSVGTGELFF
J gene: TRBJ1-1; CDR3 length: 11; clone size: .; V gene: TRBV5-1; D gene: .; CDR3 DNA: TGCGCCAGCAGCGAAGGGACAGAAGCTTTCTTT; CDR3 protein: CASSEGTEAFF
J gene: TRBJ2-1; CDR3 length: 16; clone size: .; V gene: TRBV5-1; D gene: .; CDR3 DNA: TGCGCCAGCAGCTTGGAAGGTGGGGCCGGCTACAATGAGCAGTTCTTC; CDR3 protein: CASSLEGGAGYNEQFF
J gene: TRBJ2-7; CDR3 length: 13; clone size: .; V gene: TRBV11-1; D gene: TRBD1; CDR3 DNA: TGTGCCAGCAGCTTAGTGGACAGGGTCGAGCAGTACTTC; CDR3 protein: CASSLVDRVEQYF
J gene: TRBJ1-2; CDR3 length: 14; clone size: few; V gene: TRBV5-5; D gene: .; CDR3 DNA: TGTGCCAGCAGCCCTTGGGAGGCTAACTATGGCTACACCTTC; CDR3 protein: CASSPWEANYGYTF
J gene: TRBJ2-5; CDR3 length: 12; clone size: .; V gene: TRBV27; D gene: .; CDR3 DNA: TGTGCCAGCAGTTCCCCCGCGGAGACCCAGTACTTC; CDR3 protein: CASSSPAETQYF
J gene: TRBJ2-5; CDR3 length: 14; clone size: .; V gene: TRBV19; D gene: .; CDR3 DNA: TGTGCCAGTAGTAGGAGTTGGGCGGGGGAGACCCAGTACTTC; CDR3 protein: CASSRSWAGETQYF
J gene: TRBJ2-2; CDR3 length: 15; clone size: .; V gene: TRBV28; D gene: TRBD2; CDR3 DNA: TGTGCCAGCCGACCCGGGACTAGCGCGGGCGGGGAGCTGTTTTTT; CDR3 protein: CASRPGTSAGGELFF
J gene: TRBJ1-2; CDR3 length: 14; clone size: .; V gene: TRBV21-1; D gene: .; CDR3 DNA: TGTGCCAGCAGCGGCTCGGGACAGGCCTATGGCTACACCTTC; CDR3 protein: CASSGSGQAYGYTF
J gene: TRBJ2-3; CDR3 length: 15; clone size: once; V gene: TRBV19; D gene: .; CDR3 DNA: TGTGCCAGTAGCGGTCAGCGCGTGGAGATAGATACGCAGTATTTT; CDR3 protein: CASSGQRVEIDTQYF
J gene: TRBJ1-2; CDR3 length: 13; clone size: .; V gene: TRBV4-1; D gene: TRBD1; CDR3 DNA: TGCGCCAGCAGCCAACAGGGGGACTATGGCTACACCTTC; CDR3 protein: CASSQQGDYGYTF
J gene: TRBJ1-1; CDR3 length: 13; clone size: .; V gene: TRBV6-5; D gene: .; CDR3 DNA: TGTGCCAGCAGGGAGACAGCGAACACTGAAGCTTTCTTT; CDR3 protein: CASRETANTEAFF
J gene: TRBJ1-5; CDR3 length: 14; clone size: few; V gene: TRBV6-5; D gene: .; CDR3 DNA: TGTGCCAGCCGCGGGACGGTTAGCAATCAGCCCCAGCATTTT; CDR3 protein: CASRGTVSNQPQHF
J gene: TRBJ1-2; CDR3 length: 15; clone size: .; V gene: TRBV9; D gene: .; CDR3 DNA: TGTGCCAGCAGCATCGGACCCGATAGGGGCTATGGCTACACCTTC; CDR3 protein: CASSIGPDRGYGYTF
J gene: TRBJ1-2; CDR3 length: 14; clone size: .; V gene: TRBV5-1; D gene: .; CDR3 DNA: TGCGCCAGCAGCTTGCAGGGGTACACCTATGGCTACACCTTC; CDR3 protein: CASSLQGYTYGYTF
J gene: TRBJ2-2; CDR3 length: 15; clone size: .; V gene: TRBV19; D gene: TRBD2; CDR3 DNA: TGTGCCAGTAGTACGGGGGGGAAAAACACCGGGGAGCTGTTTTTT; CDR3 protein: CASSTGGKNTGELFF
J gene: TRBJ1-3; CDR3 length: 15; clone size: .; V gene: TRBV4-1; D gene: .; CDR3 DNA: TGCGCCAGCAGCCAGGGTGACAACTCTGGAAACACCATATATTTT; CDR3 protein: CASSQGDNSGNTIYF
J gene: TRBJ1-5; CDR3 length: 14; clone size: .; V gene: TRBV28; D gene: TRBD1; CDR3 DNA: TGTGCCAGCAGTTTAGGGACAGGGAGTCAGCCCCAGCATTTT; CDR3 protein: CASSLGTGSQPQHF
J gene: TRBJ1-4; CDR3 length: 13; clone size: .; V gene: TRBV5-4; D gene: TRBD1; CDR3 DNA: TGTGCCACCCGGACAGGGCGTAATGAAAAACTGTTTTTT; CDR3 protein: CATRTGRNEKLFF
J gene: TRBJ2-5; CDR3 length: 12; clone size: .; V gene: TRBV21-1; D gene: .; CDR3 DNA: TGTGCCAGCAGCAAAGGGGACAGGGGGGCGGACTTC; CDR3 protein: CASSKGDRGADF
J gene: TRBJ1-5; CDR3 length: 13; clone size: .; V gene: TRBV29-1; D gene: .; CDR3 DNA: TGCAGCGTGGGGACAATTGACAATCAGCCCCAGCATTTT; CDR3 protein: CSVGTIDNQPQHF
J gene: TRBJ1-5; CDR3 length: 15; clone size: .; V gene: TRBV19; D gene: TRBD1; CDR3 DNA: TGTGCCAGTAGTAGAACAGGGGGCGGGAATCAGCCCCAGCATTTT; CDR3 protein: CASSRTGGGNQPQHF
J gene: TRBJ2-1; CDR3 length: 14; clone size: few; V gene: TRBV2; D gene: TRBD1; CDR3 DNA: TGTGCCAGCAGTGCAGGACAGGGGGCGGTTGAGCAGTTCTTC; CDR3 protein: CASSAGQGAVEQFF
J gene: TRBJ1-1; CDR3 length: 13; clone size: .; V gene: TRBV30; D gene: .; CDR3 DNA: TGTGCCTGGAGTTCCGAGGATTACACTGAAGCTTTCTTT; CDR3 protein: CAWSSEDYTEAFF
J gene: TRBJ1-5; CDR3 length: 15; clone size: few; V gene: TRBV2; D gene: .; CDR3 DNA: TGTGCCAGCAGTGAAGTACGGGGGGTAGGTCAGCCCCAGCATTTT; CDR3 protein: CASSEVRGVGQPQHF
J gene: TRBJ2-6; CDR3 length: 13; clone size: .; V gene: TRBV11-2; D gene: .; CDR3 DNA: TGTGCCAGCAGCTTCTCCGGGGCCAACGTCCTGACTTTC; CDR3 protein: CASSFSGANVLTF
J gene: TRBJ1-2; CDR3 length: 12; clone size: .; V gene: TRBV6-5; D gene: .; CDR3 DNA: TGTGCCACGGGCGGACAGCTTTATGGCTACACCTTC; CDR3 protein: CATGGQLYGYTF
J gene: TRBJ1-4; CDR3 length: 15; clone size: .; V gene: TRBV6-2/TRBV6-3; D gene: .; CDR3 DNA: TGTGCCAGCAGTTACCTCGGACAGTATAATGAAAAACTGTTTTTT; CDR3 protein: CASSYLGQYNEKLFF
J gene: TRBJ2-7; CDR3 length: 14; clone size: .; V gene: TRBV12-5; D gene: .; CDR3 DNA: TGTGCTAGTGGTTTGTACACCTTCGGCGGCGAGCAGTACTTC; CDR3 protein: CASGLYTFGGEQYF
J gene: TRBJ1-2; CDR3 length: 17; clone size: .; V gene: TRBV18; D gene: .; CDR3 DNA: TGTGCCAGCTCACCAGGGGCAGGGGACGCGACTTCCTATGGCTACACCTTC; CDR3 protein: CASSPGAGDATSYGYTF
J gene: TRBJ2-4; CDR3 length: 16; clone size: once; V gene: TRBV10-3; D gene: TRBD1; CDR3 DNA: TGTGCCATCAGTGACCAGGACAGGGGGCGAGGAAACATTCAGTACTTC; CDR3 protein: CAISDQDRGRGNIQYF
J gene: TRBJ2-2; CDR3 length: 14; clone size: .; V gene: TRBV7-2; D gene: TRBD1; CDR3 DNA: TGTGCCTCCAGGGACAGTAGGACGATCGGGGAGCTGTTTTTT; CDR3 protein: CASRDSRTIGELFF
J gene: TRBJ2-5; CDR3 length: 14; clone size: .; V gene: TRBV7-9; D gene: .; CDR3 DNA: TGTGCCAGCAGCTTAGGGGGGCGTCAAGAGACCCAGTACTTC; CDR3 protein: CASSLGGRQETQYF
J gene: TRBJ2-3; CDR3 length: 12; clone size: .; V gene: TRBV5-6; D gene: .; CDR3 DNA: TGTGCCAGCAGCATAGGGGTCGATACGCAGTATTTT; CDR3 protein: CASSIGVDTQYF
J gene: TRBJ2-3; CDR3 length: 16; clone size: once; V gene: TRBV3-1/TRBV3-2; D gene: .; CDR3 DNA: TGTGCCAGCCTCAGTACTAGCCATTCTAGCACAGATACGCAGTATTTT; CDR3 protein: CASLSTSHSSTDTQYF
J gene: TRBJ1-5; CDR3 length: 14; clone size: .; V gene: TRBV7-9; D gene: TRBD1; CDR3 DNA: TGTGCCAGCAGCTCGGACAGGGGCAATCAGCCCCAGCATTTT; CDR3 protein: CASSSDRGNQPQHF